This TCR beta chain appears in the sequencing data of a study of cytomegalovirus exposure and HLA in healthy donors. Points on this clone: Antigen: not known.

The study drew the donors from its roughly 120-subject validation cohort, separate from the roughly 700-subject first cohort. General study findings and limits: First-cohort TCR clusters tended to co-occur in the 130 or so validation repertoires, a later analysis found. Most TCR sequences showed up rarely, but some public TCRs showed up in many donors.

Libraries were prepared by immunoSEQ multiplex PCR; TCRdb keeps only in-frame clonotypes and omits some of them. This sample has some 180,000 clones, with 80% to 90% found just once. Looked up from germline, CDR1 is MNHEY and CDR2 is SMNVEV (reference sequence). The CDR3 sequence is 15 residues long. V lost 2 bases, J lost 2 bases, and 13 bases lay in between. The sequenced material came from PBMCs. The genes are TRBV27 and TRBJ2-7, with D maybe TRBD1 (6 bases). This TCR was recovered from a woman under 40 in good health and CMV-seronegative. The CDR3: CASSLRGGSPYEQYF. CDR3 coding DNA: TGTGCCAGCAGTTTAAGAGGGGGTTCTCCCTACGAGCAGTACTTC.